This T cell receptor (beta chain) was profiled in a study of patients and donors after allogeneic stem cell transplantation. One entry per CDR3 protein results from TCRdb running MiXCR on the RT-PCR reads. The table records about a million distinct CDR3 sequences, around 17% of them present only once. This clonotype came up many times. The sequencing sample was made of blood, either unsorted or a sorted T cell fraction (not recorded which). The source of this sequence is a human donor who was either an allogeneic HSCT recipient or a stem cell or donor lymphocyte infusion donor (not recorded which). It is not recorded whose cells these are; they may come from a transplant donor.

The CDR3 spells CATSRDPRTYEQYF. CDR3 DNA sequence: TGTGCCACCAGCAGAGATCCAAGGACTTACGAGCAGTACTTC. This chain joins TRBV15 and TRBJ2-7; TRBD2 is a possible D gene (5 bases). Germline V gene lookup returns CDR1 LNHNV and CDR2 YYDKDF (reference sequence). Trimming took 0 bases from V and 4 from J, leaving 10 bases between them. This CDR3 region has 14 residues. The whole variable domain, remainder taken from reference TRBV15 and TRBJ2-7, is DAMVIQNPRYQVTQFGKPVTLSCSQTLNHNVMYWYQQKSSQAPKLLFHYYDKDFNNEADTPDNFQSRRPNTSFCFLDIRSPGLGDTAMYLCATSRDPRTYEQYFGPGTRLTVT.